These 8 T cell receptor beta chains were all obtained from the same sample, sequenced in a study of T cells after yellow fever vaccination. Using its own MiXCR run on the 5' RACE reads, TCRdb lists one record per CDR3 protein. The sample lists roughly 63,000 distinct CDR3 sequences, 7.4% occurring once. The source material was CD8+ T cells sorted from PBMCs, sampled 15 days after the yellow fever booster vaccination. The receptors were gathered from a man in his thirties or forties who received the YFV17D yellow fever vaccine.

Ten or more counts support this clonotype. The CDR3 region is CASRPLAGGGETQYF. The CDR3 nucleotides read TGTGCCAGCAGGCCCCTGGCGGGAGGGGGGGAGACCCAGTACTTC. The chain has TRBV12-3 or TRBV12-4 and TRBJ2-5; 9 nucleotides align to TRBD2. V was clipped by 6 bases and J by 5 bases; unmatched bases: 10. The length of the CDR3 is 15 residues.

This clonotype came up many times. The chain couples TRBV7-9 to TRBJ2-1; tentative D call: TRBD1 (6 bases). There are 15 residues in the CDR3. Between the trimmed V and J ends, which lost 3 bases and 8 bases, there was a span of 17 bases. Germline CDR1 reads SEHNR; CDR2 reads FQNEAQ (reference sequence). The CDR3 DNA sequence: TGTGCCAGCAGCTTTACCGGGACACTCAACGATGAGCAGTTCTTC. This sequence encodes CASSFTGTLNDEQFF.

This clonotype was detected many times. The V call is TRBV2, the J call TRBJ2-5; TRBD2 matches 13 bases. Germline CDR1 and CDR2: SNHLY and FYNNEI. CDR3 length equals 16 residues. The ends lost 3 bases at V and 9 bases at J; junction bases unmatched: 10. The DNA for the CDR3 is TGTGCCAGCAGTGACCGGGACAGAGGGACTAGCGGGGCCCAGTACTTC. This translates into CASSDRDRGTSGAQYF.

This clonotype was seen many times. The gene calls are TRBV20-1 and TRBJ1-2, with no clear D. The CDR3 has 9 residues. V was pared by 1 base and J by 8 bases, with 2 bases between. The germline CDR1 and CDR2 sequences are DFQATT and SNEGSKA (reference sequence). As DNA, the CDR3 is TGCAGTGCTAGAGCGGGCTACACCTTC. It is translated as CSARAGYTF.

The sample holds many counts of this clonotype. The chain joins TRBV5-1 to TRBJ2-1; 14 bases line up with TRBD2. With 4 bases clipped from V and 6 bases from J, the junction kept 0 bases outside the gene matches. The CDR3 contains 14 residues. The germline V gene has CDR1 SGHRS and CDR2 YFSETQ. CDR3 sequence: CASSGLAGGNEQFF. In DNA form, the CDR3 reads TGCGCCAGCAGCGGACTAGCGGGAGGCAATGAGCAGTTCTTC.

This clonotype was recorded many times. The chain uses TRBV20-1 and TRBJ2-3; D is undetermined. CDR3 length equals 12 residues. The germline V and J ends were trimmed by 3 bases and 4 bases, with 8 bases remaining between them. Germline-derived CDR1 and CDR2 are DFQATT and SNEGSKA (reference sequence). CDR3 in amino acids: CSASLGPDTQYF. The CDR3, as DNA: TGCAGTGCTAGCCTGGGCCCAGATACGCAGTATTTT.

This clonotype was counted ten times or more. The rearrangement joins TRBV2 to TRBJ2-3; 7 bases agree with TRBD1. This CDR3 spans 14 amino acids. CDR1 and CDR2 from the germline V gene are SNHLY and FYNNEI. V was pared by 6 bases and J by 2 bases, with 5 bases of the junction left unmatched. Written as DNA, the CDR3 is TGTGCCAGCAGCGCCGGGACAGCCACAGATACGCAGTATTTT. It codes for CASSAGTATDTQYF.

This clonotype has at least ten counts. V gene TRBV7-9 combines with J gene TRBJ2-5; the D gene could be TRBD1 or TRBD2 (5 bases each). V was shortened by 1 base and J by 4 bases, with 13 bases between the two germline ends. The germline V gene has CDR1 SEHNR and CDR2 FQNEAQ (reference sequence). The CDR3 has 15 residues. CDR3 sequence reads: CASSLEQLGVETQYF. CDR3 DNA sequence: TGTGCCAGCAGCTTAGAACAGTTGGGGGTAGAGACCCAGTACTTC. The entire variable domain, with the rest obtained from reference TRBV7-9 and TRBJ2-5, is as follows: DTGVSQNPRHKITKRGQNVTFRCDPISEHNRLYWYRQTLGQGPEFLTYFQNEAQLEKSRLLSDRFSAERPKGSFSTLEIQRTEQGDSAMYLCASSLEQLGVETQYFGPGTRLLVL.